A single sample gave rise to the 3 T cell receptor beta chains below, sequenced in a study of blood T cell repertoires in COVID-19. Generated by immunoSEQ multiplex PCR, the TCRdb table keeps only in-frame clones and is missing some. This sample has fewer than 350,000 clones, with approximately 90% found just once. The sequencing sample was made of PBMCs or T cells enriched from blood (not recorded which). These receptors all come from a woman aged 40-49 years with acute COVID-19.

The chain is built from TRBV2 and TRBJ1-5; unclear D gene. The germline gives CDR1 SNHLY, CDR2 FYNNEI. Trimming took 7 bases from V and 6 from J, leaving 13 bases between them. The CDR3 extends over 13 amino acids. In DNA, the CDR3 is TGTGCCAGCAAAGGACGGGATGGTCAGCCCCAGCATTTT. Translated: CASKGRDGQPQHF.

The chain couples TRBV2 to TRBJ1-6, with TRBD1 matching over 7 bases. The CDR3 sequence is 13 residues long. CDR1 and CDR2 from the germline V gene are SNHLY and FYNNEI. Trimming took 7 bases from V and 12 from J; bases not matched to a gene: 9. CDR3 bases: TGTGCCAGCAATACAGGGGCCGGGGGACCCCTCCACTTT. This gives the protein CASNTGAGGPLHF.

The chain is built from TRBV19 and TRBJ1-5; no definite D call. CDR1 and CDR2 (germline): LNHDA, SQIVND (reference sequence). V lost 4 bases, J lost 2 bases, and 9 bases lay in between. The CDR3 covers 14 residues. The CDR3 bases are TGTGCCAGTAGTAGGGGAGCCGGCAATCAGCCCCAGCATTTT. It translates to CASSRGAGNQPQHF.